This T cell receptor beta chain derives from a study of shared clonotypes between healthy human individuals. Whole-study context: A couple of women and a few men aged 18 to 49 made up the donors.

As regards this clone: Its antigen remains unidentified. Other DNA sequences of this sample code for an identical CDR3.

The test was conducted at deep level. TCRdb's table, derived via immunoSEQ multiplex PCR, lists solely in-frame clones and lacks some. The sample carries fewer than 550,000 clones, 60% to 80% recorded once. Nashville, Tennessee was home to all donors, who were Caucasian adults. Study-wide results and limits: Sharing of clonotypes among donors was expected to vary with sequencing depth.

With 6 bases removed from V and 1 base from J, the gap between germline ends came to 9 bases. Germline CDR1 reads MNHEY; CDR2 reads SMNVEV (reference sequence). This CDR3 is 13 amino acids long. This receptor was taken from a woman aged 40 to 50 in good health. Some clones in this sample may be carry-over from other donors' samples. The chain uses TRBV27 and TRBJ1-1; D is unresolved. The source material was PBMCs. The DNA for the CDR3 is TGTGCCAGCAGGCTAAACAGGAACACTGAAGCTTTCTTT. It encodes CASRLNRNTEAFF.